This T cell receptor beta chain stems from a study of PD-L1 blockade in urothelial cancer. The overall study: Blood was tested 3 weeks (second dose) and 6 weeks into treatment. A median roughly 130,000 T cells were found in blood samples.

V was clipped by 7 bases and J by 3 bases, with 10 bases between them. The length of the CDR3 is 13 residues. Germline V lookup: CDR1 SNHLY, CDR2 FYNNEI. Time point defined: pretreatment peripheral blood. This clone has just a few counts. Sequencing was performed with immunoSEQ multiplex PCR; in TCRdb, only in-frame clones are kept and a portion is missing. Here the sample spans approximately 71,000 clones, around 83% being singletons. This sequence was found in a woman in her 70s with urothelial cancer. The sample consisted of PBMCs, taken around atezolizumab (anti-PD-L1) treatment. V gene TRBV2 combines with J gene TRBJ2-1, with D possibly matching TRBD2 (6 bases). The CDR3 loop is CASKGGIYNEQFF. CDR3 DNA: TGTGCCAGCAAGGGAGGAATCTACAATGAGCAGTTCTTC.